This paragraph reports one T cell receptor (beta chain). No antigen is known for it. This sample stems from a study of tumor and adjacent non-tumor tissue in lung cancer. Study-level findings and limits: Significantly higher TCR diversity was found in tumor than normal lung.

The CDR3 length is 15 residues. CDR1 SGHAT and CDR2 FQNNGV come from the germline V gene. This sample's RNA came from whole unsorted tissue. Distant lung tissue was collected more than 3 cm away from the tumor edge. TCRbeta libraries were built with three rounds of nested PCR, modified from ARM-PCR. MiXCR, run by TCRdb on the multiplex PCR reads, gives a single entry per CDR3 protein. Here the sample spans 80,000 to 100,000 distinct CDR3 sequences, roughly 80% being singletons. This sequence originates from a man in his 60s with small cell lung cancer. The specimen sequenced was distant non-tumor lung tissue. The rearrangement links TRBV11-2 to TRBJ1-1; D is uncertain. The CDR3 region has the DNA TGTGCAAACAGCTTAGGCCCCGGGGAGAACACTGAAGCTTTCTTT. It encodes CANSLGPGENTEAFF.